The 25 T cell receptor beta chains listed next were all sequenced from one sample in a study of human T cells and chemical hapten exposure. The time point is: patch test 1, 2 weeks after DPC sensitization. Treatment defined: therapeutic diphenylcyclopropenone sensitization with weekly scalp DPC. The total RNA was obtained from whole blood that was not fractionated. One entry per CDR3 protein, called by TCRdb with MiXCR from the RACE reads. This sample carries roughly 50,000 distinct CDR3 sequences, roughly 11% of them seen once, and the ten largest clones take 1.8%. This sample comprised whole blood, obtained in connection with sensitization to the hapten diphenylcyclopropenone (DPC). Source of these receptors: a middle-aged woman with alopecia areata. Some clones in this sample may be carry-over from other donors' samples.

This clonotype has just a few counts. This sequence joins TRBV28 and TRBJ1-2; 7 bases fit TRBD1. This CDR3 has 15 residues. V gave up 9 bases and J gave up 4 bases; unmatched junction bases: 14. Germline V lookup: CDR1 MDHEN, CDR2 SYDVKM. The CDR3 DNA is TGTGCCAGGTTGATCCGGGACAGTTTATTCTATGGCTACACCTTC. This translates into CARLIRDSLFYGYTF.

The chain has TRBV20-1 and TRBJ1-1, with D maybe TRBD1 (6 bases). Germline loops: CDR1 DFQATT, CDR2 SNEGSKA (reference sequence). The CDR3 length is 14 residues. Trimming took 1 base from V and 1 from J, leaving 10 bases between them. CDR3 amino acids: CSARVGTPNTEAFF. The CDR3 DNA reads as TGCAGTGCTAGAGTTGGGACACCGAACACTGAAGCTTTCTTT.

The chain's CDR3 is CASSLRVTDTQYF. As DNA, the CDR3 is TGTGCCAGCAGCTTACGGGTTACAGATACGCAGTATTTT. This chain uses TRBV11-2 with TRBJ2-3; D remains ambiguous. Germline CDR1 SGHAT, CDR2 FQNNGV. CDR3 length: 13 residues. V lost 2 bases, J lost 3 bases, and 6 bases lay in between.

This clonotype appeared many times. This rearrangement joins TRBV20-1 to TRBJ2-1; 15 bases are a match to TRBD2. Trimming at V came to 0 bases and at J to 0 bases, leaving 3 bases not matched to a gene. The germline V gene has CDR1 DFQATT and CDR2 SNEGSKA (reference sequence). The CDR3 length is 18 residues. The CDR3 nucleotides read TGCAGTGCTAGAGACAGGACTAGCGGGAGGGACTCCTACAATGAGCAGTTCTTC. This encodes CSARDRTSGRDSYNEQFF.

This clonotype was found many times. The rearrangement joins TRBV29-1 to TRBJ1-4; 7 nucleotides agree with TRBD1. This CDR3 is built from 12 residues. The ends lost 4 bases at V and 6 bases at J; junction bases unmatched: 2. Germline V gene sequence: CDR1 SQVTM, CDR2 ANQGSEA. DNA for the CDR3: TGCAGCGTTGGGGGACAGCATGAAAAACTGTTTTTT. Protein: CSVGGQHEKLFF.

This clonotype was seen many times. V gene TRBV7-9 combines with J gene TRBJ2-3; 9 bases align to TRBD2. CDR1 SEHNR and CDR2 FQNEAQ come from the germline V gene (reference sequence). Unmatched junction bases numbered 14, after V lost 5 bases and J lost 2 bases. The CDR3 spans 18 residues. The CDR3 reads CASSAPTRLAEPTDTQYF. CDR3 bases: TGTGCCAGCAGCGCTCCTACTCGACTAGCGGAACCCACAGATACGCAGTATTTT.

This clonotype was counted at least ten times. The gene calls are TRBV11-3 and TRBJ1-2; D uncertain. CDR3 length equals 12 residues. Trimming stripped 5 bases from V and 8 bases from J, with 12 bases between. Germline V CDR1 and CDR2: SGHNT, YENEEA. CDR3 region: CASSAYSAGYTF. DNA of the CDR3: TGTGCCAGCAGCGCGTACTCCGCGGGCTACACCTTC. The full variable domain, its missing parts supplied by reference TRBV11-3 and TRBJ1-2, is EAGVVQSPRYKIIEKKQPVAFWCNPISGHNTLYWYLQNLGQGPELLIRYENEEAVDDSQLPKDRFSAERLKGVDSTLKIQPAELGDSAVYLCASSAYSAGYTFGSGTRLTVV.

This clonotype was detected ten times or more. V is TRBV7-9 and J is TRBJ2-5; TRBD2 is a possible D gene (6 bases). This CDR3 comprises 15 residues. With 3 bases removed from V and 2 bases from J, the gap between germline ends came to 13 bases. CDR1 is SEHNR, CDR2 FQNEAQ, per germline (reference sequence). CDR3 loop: CASSFPLGGQETQYF. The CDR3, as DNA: TGTGCCAGCAGCTTCCCTCTTGGGGGGCAAGAGACCCAGTACTTC.

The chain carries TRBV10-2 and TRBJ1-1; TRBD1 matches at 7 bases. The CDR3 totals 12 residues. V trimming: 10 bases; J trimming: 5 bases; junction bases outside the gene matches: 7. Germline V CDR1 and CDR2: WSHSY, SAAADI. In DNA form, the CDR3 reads TGCGCCACCAGGGGGGTCGGGACTGAAGCTTTCTTT. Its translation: CATRGVGTEAFF.

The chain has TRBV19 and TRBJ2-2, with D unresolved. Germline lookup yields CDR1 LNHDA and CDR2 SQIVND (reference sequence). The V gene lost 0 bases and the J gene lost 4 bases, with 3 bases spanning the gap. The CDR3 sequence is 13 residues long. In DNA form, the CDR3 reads TGTGCCAGTAGTATAGAAGCCACCGGGGAGCTGTTTTTT. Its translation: CASSIEATGELFF.

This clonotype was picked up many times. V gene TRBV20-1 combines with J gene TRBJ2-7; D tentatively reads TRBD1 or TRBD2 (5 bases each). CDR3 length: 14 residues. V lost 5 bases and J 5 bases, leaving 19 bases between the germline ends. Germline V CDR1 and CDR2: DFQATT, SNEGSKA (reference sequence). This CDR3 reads CSAPPGPERDEQYF. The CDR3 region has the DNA TGCAGTGCTCCCCCGGGACCAGAAAGGGACGAGCAGTACTTC.

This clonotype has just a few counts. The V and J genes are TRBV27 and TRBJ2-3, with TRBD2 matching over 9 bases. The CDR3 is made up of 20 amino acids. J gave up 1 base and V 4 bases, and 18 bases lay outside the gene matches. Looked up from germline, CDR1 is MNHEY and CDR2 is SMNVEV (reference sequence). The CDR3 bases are TGTGCCAGCAGTTCGCCTGTCCCACTAGCAATAGCGGGGGGCACAGATACGCAGTATTTT. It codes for CASSSPVPLAIAGGTDTQYF.

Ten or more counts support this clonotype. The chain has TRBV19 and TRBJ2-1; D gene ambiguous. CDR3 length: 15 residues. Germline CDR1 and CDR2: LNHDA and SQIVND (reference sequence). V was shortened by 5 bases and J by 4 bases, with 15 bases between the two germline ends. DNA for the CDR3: TGTGCCAGTAGTTCGACCTCGCACCCTTACAATGAGCAGTTCTTC. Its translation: CASSSTSHPYNEQFF.

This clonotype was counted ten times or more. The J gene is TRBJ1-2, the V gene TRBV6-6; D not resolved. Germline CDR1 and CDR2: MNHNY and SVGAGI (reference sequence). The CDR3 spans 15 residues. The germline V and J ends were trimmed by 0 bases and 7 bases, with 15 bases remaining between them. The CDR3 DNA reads TGTGCCAGCAGTTACTCGAGAGGTCTGGAGGCTGGCTACACCTTC. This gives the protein CASSYSRGLEAGYTF.

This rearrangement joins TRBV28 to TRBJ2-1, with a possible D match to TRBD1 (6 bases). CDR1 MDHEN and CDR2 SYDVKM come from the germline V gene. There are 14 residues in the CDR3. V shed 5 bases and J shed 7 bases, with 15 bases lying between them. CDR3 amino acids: CASSPAPRGNEQFF. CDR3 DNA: TGTGCCAGCAGTCCGGCCCCCAGGGGTAATGAGCAGTTCTTC.

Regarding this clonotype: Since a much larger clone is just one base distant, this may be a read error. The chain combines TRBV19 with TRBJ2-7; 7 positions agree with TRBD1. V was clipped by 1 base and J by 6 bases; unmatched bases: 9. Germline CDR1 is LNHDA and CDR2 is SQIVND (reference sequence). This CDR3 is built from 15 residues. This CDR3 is CASSIAGQITGEQYF. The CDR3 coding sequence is TGTGCCAGTAGTATAGCGGGACAGATTACGGGCGAGCAGTACTTC.

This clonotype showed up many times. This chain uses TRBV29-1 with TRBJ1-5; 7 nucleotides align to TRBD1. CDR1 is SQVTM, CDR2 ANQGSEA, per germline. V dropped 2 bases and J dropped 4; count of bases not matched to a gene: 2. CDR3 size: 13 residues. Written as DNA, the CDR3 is TGCAGCGTTGAATTACAGGGGAATCAGCCCCAGCATTTT. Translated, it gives CSVELQGNQPQHF.

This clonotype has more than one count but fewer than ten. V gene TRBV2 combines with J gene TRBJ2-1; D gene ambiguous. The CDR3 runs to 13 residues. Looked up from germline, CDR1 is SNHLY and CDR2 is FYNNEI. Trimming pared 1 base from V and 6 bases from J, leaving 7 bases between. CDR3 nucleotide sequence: TGTGCCAGCAGTGAAGGACGTCTCAATGAGCAGTTCTTC. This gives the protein CASSEGRLNEQFF. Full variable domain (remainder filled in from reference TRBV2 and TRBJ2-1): EPEVTQTPSHQVTQMGQEVILRCVPISNHLYFYWYRQILGQKVEFLVSFYNNEISEKSEIFDDQFSVERPDGSNFTLKIRSTKLEDSAMYFCASSEGRLNEQFFGPGTRLTVL.

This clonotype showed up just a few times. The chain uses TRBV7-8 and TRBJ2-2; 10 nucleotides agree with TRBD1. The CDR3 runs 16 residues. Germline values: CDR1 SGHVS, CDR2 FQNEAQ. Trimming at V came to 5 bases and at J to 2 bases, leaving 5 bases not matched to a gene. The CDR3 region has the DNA TGTGCCAGCAGCCCGCGGACAGGGGGAAACACCGGGGAGCTGTTTTTT. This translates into CASSPRTGGNTGELFF.

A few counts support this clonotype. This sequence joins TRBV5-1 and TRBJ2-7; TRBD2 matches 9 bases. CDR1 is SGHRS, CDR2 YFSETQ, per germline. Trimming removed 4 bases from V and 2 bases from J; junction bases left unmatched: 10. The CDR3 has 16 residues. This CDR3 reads CASSPTPSGNPYEQYF. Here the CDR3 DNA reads TGCGCCAGCAGCCCTACACCTAGCGGGAACCCCTACGAGCAGTACTTC.

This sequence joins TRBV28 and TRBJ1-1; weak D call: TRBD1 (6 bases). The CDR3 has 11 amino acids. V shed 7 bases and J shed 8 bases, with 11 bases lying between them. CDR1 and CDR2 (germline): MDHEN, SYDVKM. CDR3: CASTADREAFF. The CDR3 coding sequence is TGTGCCAGCACCGCGGACAGAGAAGCTTTCTTT. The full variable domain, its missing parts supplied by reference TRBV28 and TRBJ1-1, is DVKVTQSSRYLVKRTGEKVFLECVQDMDHENMFWYRQDPGLGLRLIYFSYDVKMKEKGDIPEGYSVSREKKERFSLILESASTNQTSMYLCASTADREAFFGQGTRLTVV.

The CDR3 region is CASRADRLNTGELFF. CDR3 DNA sequence: TGTGCCAGCAGAGCGGACAGACTGAACACCGGGGAGCTGTTTTTT. The chain is built from TRBV2 and TRBJ2-2; perhaps TRBD1 as D (6 bases). Germline V lookup: CDR1 SNHLY, CDR2 FYNNEI. The CDR3 length is 15 residues. Deletions cut 6 bases from V and 1 base from J, with 12 bases between.

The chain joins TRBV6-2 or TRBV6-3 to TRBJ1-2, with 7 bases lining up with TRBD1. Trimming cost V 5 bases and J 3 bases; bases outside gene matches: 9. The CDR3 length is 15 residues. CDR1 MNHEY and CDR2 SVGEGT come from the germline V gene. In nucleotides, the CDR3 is TGTGCCAGCAGTACCCAACAGGGGTCGGACTATGGCTACACCTTC. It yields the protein CASSTQQGSDYGYTF.

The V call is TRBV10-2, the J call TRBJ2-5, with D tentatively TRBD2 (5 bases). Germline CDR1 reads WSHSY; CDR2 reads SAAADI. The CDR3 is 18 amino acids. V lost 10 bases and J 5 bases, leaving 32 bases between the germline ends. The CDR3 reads CATQSRGIGSGQHETQYF. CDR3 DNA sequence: TGCGCCACCCAATCAAGAGGGATAGGGTCCGGGCAGCATGAGACCCAGTACTTC.

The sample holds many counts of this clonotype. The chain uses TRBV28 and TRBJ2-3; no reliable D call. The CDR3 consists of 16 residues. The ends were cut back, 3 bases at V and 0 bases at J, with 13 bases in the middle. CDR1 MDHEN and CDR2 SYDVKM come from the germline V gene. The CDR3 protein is CASSLYLQSSTDTQYF. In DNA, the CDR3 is TGTGCCAGCAGTTTGTACCTCCAATCTAGCACAGATACGCAGTATTTT. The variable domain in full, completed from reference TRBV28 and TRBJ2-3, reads DVKVTQSSRYLVKRTGEKVFLECVQDMDHENMFWYRQDPGLGLRLIYFSYDVKMKEKGDIPEGYSVSREKKERFSLILESASTNQTSMYLCASSLYLQSSTDTQYFGPGTRLTVL.